A selection of T cell receptor beta chains follows, all from one sample in a study of blood T cell repertoires in COVID-19. Profiled with immunoSEQ multiplex PCR; TCRdb holds only in-frame clones, not every one. The repertoire consists of 150,000 to 200,000 clones, with roughly 77% occurring once and the leading ten covering approximately 11%. What was sequenced was peripheral blood. These receptor sequences come from a human donor in a cohort sampled during active COVID-19. Both conserved end residues are part of each CDR3. Some rows mark clone size as missing; the rest say once, few, many or name a class of expanded clone.

V gene,J gene,clone size,CDR3 protein
TRBV6-1,TRBJ1-5,.,CASSEGANQPQHF
TRBV5-1,TRBJ2-2,.,CASSFTQNTGELFF
TRBV29-1,TRBJ1-2,.,CSVETSVYGYTF
TRBV3-1/TRBV3-2,TRBJ1-1,.,CASSQKRGITEAFF
TRBV10-3,TRBJ2-1,.,CAIRGTSGYEQFF
TRBV7-9,TRBJ1-3,.,CASSSQALGAGNTIYF
TRBV28,TRBJ1-2,.,CASSLAGAISYGYTF
TRBV30,TRBJ1-5,few,CAWTPARGQPQHF
TRBV29-1,TRBJ2-3,once,CSVEDSRGPREYTQYF
TRBV5-1,TRBJ2-6,.,CASRAGTGSSGANVLTF
TRBV7-3,TRBJ2-4,.,CASAAASGAKNIQYF
TRBV5-5,TRBJ1-2,.,CASSLWGQHYGYTF
TRBV6-2/TRBV6-3,TRBJ1-1,.,CASSYSGTANTEAFF
TRBV10-3,TRBJ1-4,.,CAIRAAGQGTEKLFF
TRBV6-1,TRBJ2-7,once,CASSTGGAGEGEQYF
TRBV5-8,TRBJ2-7,once,CASSRRSGGSYEQYF
TRBV28,TRBJ2-1,once,CASSLWIGGTSHNEQFF
TRBV19,TRBJ2-2,.,CASSIARLAVNTGELFF
TRBV7-8,TRBJ1-4,.,CASSFSDRADEKLFF
TRBV18,TRBJ2-5,.,CASSPPTSSETQYF
TRBV9,TRBJ1-2,once,CASSALLATENNYGYTF
TRBV3-1/TRBV3-2,TRBJ2-1,.,CASSHLSDEQFF